The present TCR beta chain was sequenced within a study of Graves' ophthalmopathy and Graves' hyperthyroidism. A few counts support this clonotype. Antigen specificity is unknown. The TCR beta CDR3 regions underwent amplification from RNA transcripts. First-round RT-PCR used HTBI primers; second-round multiplex PCR followed. TCRdb called the multiplex PCR reads again in MiXCR, with one record for every CDR3 protein. The sample yields 600,000 to 950,000 distinct CDR3 sequences, 40% seen once. The study's findings and limits: Ophthalmopathy was separated from stable hyperthyroidism by a 13-signature model with 87.88% sensitivity and around 84% specificity.

The authors diagnosed from clinical symptoms, serum thyroxine, TRAb, thyroid ultrasound and orbital computed tomography. The V gene's germline CDR1 is SGHRS and CDR2 YFSETQ. V shed 2 bases and J 1 base; nucleotides not matched to a gene: 2. The length of the CDR3 is 14 residues. This receptor was obtained from an adult man with Graves' ophthalmopathy. The chain has TRBV5-1 and TRBJ2-5; 7 bases line up with TRBD1. The sequenced sample consisted of peripheral blood. Here the CDR3 DNA reads TGCGCCAGCAGCTTAACAGGGGTCCAAGAGACCCAGTACTTC. Translating gives CASSLTGVQETQYF.